The T cell receptor (beta chain) described here comes from a study of CD8+ T cells in alopecia areata. Turning to the study itself: Each day, treated patients took oral tofacitinib twice, at 5 to 10 mg per dose.

Treatment here: oral pan-JAK inhibitor, 5-10 mg twice daily. Once RNA had been extracted, it was reverse transcribed into cDNA to act as the sequencing template. Sequencing used immunoSEQ multiplex PCR; TCRdb keeps in-frame clones, though not all of them. The table shows about 210,000 clones, with more than 45% occurring only once. The CDR3 is 15 residues long. Germline V CDR1 and CDR2: LGHNA, YNFKEQ. V trimming: 0 bases; J trimming: 3 bases; junction bases outside the gene matches: 3. The chain combines TRBV4-2 with TRBJ1-1; 8 bases match TRBD1. The sequenced sample was CD4+ T cells sorted from blood, obtained at week 4, from a patient treated with tofacitinib. The source is a human donor with alopecia areata. CDR3 region: CASSQDRGRDTEAFF. For the CDR3, the DNA is TGTGCCAGCAGCCAAGACAGGGGGCGGGACACTGAAGCTTTCTTT.